This passage covers 32 T cell receptor beta chains from one sample sequenced in a study of T cell changes during pregnancy in multiple sclerosis. The assay was immunoSEQ multiplex PCR, and TCRdb's table has in-frame clones only and misses some. The sample lists 70,000 or so clones; 91% were seen once. The specimen was peripheral blood, collected in the third trimester of pregnancy. These receptors originate from a female donor in good health, enrolled as a control in a pregnancy study.

A word on this clone: The junction differs from germline at one of its ends, possibly a read error. This chain uses TRBV7-7 with TRBJ2-7; TRBD2 matches at 13 bases. The CDR3 covers 15 residues. The germline CDR1 and CDR2 sequences are SSHAT and FNYEAQ (reference sequence). CDR3 sequence: CASSFGLAGDYEQYF. The DNA of the CDR3 is TGTGCTAGCAGCTTCGGACTAGCGGGGGACTACGAGCAGTACTTC.

V usage is TRBV7-6 and J usage is TRBJ2-7; 7 bases are shared with TRBD1. Germline-derived CDR1 and CDR2 are SGHVS and FNYEAQ. The CDR3 is 14 amino acids. V dropped 3 bases and J dropped 1; count of bases not matched to a gene: 3. CDR3 loop: CASSFKTGSYEQYF. The CDR3 nucleotides are TGTGCCAGCAGCTTTAAGACAGGGTCCTACGAGCAGTACTTC.

The chain combines TRBV25-1 with TRBJ2-4; TRBD1 agrees at 9 bases. CDR3 size: 14 residues. The V segment lost 2 bases and the J segment 6 bases; nucleotides outside the gene matches: 2. Looked up from germline, CDR1 is MGHDK and CDR2 is SYGVNS. The CDR3 protein is CASSEPGQGNIQYF. In DNA, the CDR3 is TGTGCCAGCAGTGAACCGGGACAGGGAAACATTCAGTACTTC.

The chain links TRBV5-6 to TRBJ1-1; 8 nucleotides line up with TRBD1. Unmatched junction bases numbered 10, after V lost 4 bases and J lost 5 bases. This CDR3 is 15 amino acids long. The germline CDR1 and CDR2 sequences are SGHDT and YYEEEE. CDR3 sequence: CASSAETGDDTEAFF. The CDR3 DNA is TGTGCCAGCAGCGCAGAGACAGGGGACGATACTGAAGCTTTCTTT.

The chain joins TRBV7-9 to TRBJ1-1, with D unclear. CDR3 length: 13 amino acids. Deletions cut 4 bases from V and 11 bases from J, with 17 bases between. Germline CDR1 is SEHNR and CDR2 is FQNEAQ (reference sequence). The CDR3 bases are TGTGCCAGCAGCTACGCGACAATATCGGGGGCTTTCTTT. This encodes CASSYATISGAFF.

The chain employs TRBV28 and TRBJ1-2; D unresolved. Trimming shortened V by 9 bases and J by 8 bases, and 16 bases separated the two germline ends. CDR1 and CDR2 (germline): MDHEN, SYDVKM. CDR3 length: 12 residues. The CDR3 spells CASFDDGEGYTF. The CDR3 region has the DNA TGTGCCAGTTTTGACGACGGAGAGGGCTACACCTTC.

The V and J genes are TRBV19 and TRBJ1-5; D is unresolved. V was pared by 5 bases and J by 4 bases, with 6 bases between. The CDR3 runs to 12 residues. CDR1 and CDR2 (germline): LNHDA, SQIVND (reference sequence). The CDR3 protein is CASSPPNQPQHF. CDR3 nucleotide sequence: TGTGCCAGTAGTCCCCCAAATCAGCCCCAGCATTTT.

This clone has just one count. The rearrangement links TRBV4-1 to TRBJ2-7, with 8 positions matching TRBD1. Germline V gene sequence: CDR1 MGHRA, CDR2 YSYEKL. This CDR3 comprises 15 residues. Losses at the gene ends were 1 base for V and 6 bases for J; bases not matched to a gene: 8. The DNA of the CDR3 is TGCGCCAGCAGCCAAGGACAGGGGCCTACTGGCGAGCAGTACTTC. Encoded protein: CASSQGQGPTGEQYF.

The chain couples TRBV13 to TRBJ1-1, with TRBD1 matching over 8 bases. The CDR3 has 18 amino acids. Germline V gene sequence: CDR1 PRHDT, CDR2 FYEKMQ (reference sequence). After removal of 2 bases from V and 5 bases from J, the junction contained 16 bases not matched to a gene. In nucleotides, the CDR3 is TGTGCCAGCAGCTTACTCAGCCCCAGGGGGCGGGAAGGAACTGAAGCTTTCTTT. This gives the protein CASSLLSPRGREGTEAFF.

This clone has only one observation. The CDR3 bases are TGTGCCAGCAGCTTAGGCCAACTAGCGGGGGGGATACGCGAGCAGTACTTC. Protein sequence: CASSLGQLAGGIREQYF. The chain couples TRBV13 to TRBJ2-7; 13 bases are shared with TRBD2. Per the germline V gene, CDR1 is PRHDT and CDR2 is FYEKMQ (reference sequence). This CDR3 comprises 17 residues. With V trimmed by 0 bases and J by 6 bases, 8 bases remained unmatched.

This rearrangement joins TRBV15 to TRBJ1-1, with 8 bases matching TRBD1. Germline CDR1 is LNHNV and CDR2 is YYDKDF (reference sequence). V lost 6 bases to trimming and J lost 6 bases; unmatched junction nucleotides: 6. The CDR3 runs to 13 residues. This CDR3 is CATSLQGEAEAFF. The CDR3 DNA follows: TGTGCCACCAGTTTACAGGGGGAGGCTGAAGCTTTCTTT.

This chain connects TRBV7-8 to TRBJ1-2; no clear D. The V gene lost 5 bases and the J gene lost 2 bases, with 21 bases spanning the gap. Germline assignment: CDR1 SGHVS and CDR2 FQNEAQ. The CDR3 consists of 17 residues. The CDR3 sequence: CASSPSRSWQTNYGYTF. CDR3 in DNA: TGTGCCAGCAGCCCTTCAAGGTCCTGGCAGACAAACTATGGCTACACCTTC.

The chain combines TRBV11-2 with TRBJ2-1, with 7 bases identical to TRBD2. Germline-derived CDR1 and CDR2 are SGHAT and FQNNGV. V lost 5 bases and J lost 4; bases outside the gene matches: 11. The CDR3 is 16 residues long. The CDR3 here is CASSDPGASGYNEQFF. CDR3 DNA sequence: TGTGCCAGCAGCGACCCTGGGGCTAGCGGTTACAATGAGCAGTTCTTC.

In regard to this clone: One end of the junction fails to match germline, which may point to a read error. The chain combines TRBV7-7 with TRBJ2-2, with 7 bases matching TRBD2. The CDR3 totals 17 residues. The germline CDR1 and CDR2 sequences are SSHAT and FNYEAQ (reference sequence). This CDR3 reads CASSLDVGGRYTGELFF. For the CDR3, the DNA is TGTGCTAGCAGCTTAGATGTCGGCGGGAGATACACCGGGGAGCTGTTTTTT. Full variable domain (rest looked up from reference TRBV7-7 and TRBJ2-2): GAGVSQSPRYKVTKRGQDVTLRCDPISSHATLYWYQQALGQGPEFLTYFNYEAQPDKSGLPSDRFSAERPEGSISTLTIQRTEQRDSAMYRCASSLDVGGRYTGELFFGEGSRLTVL.

The chain employs TRBV6-5 and TRBJ1-2; unclear D gene. V lost 3 bases and J lost 5, with 7 bases in between. CDR3 length: 12 amino acids. Germline V gene data show CDR1 as MNHEY and CDR2 as SVGAGI. CDR3 DNA: TGTGCCAGCAGTTATCCCCTTTATGGCTACACCTTC. Protein: CASSYPLYGYTF.

The V call is TRBV5-8, the J call TRBJ2-1, with 9 positions matching TRBD1. Losses at the gene ends were 4 bases for V and 5 bases for J; bases not matched to a gene: 10. The CDR3 is made up of 16 amino acids. In germline, CDR1 is SGHTS, CDR2 YDEGEE. CDR3 amino acids: CASSPRQGGVHNEQFF. The CDR3 nucleotides are TGTGCCAGCAGCCCCAGACAGGGGGGCGTTCACAATGAGCAGTTCTTC.

The V call is TRBV5-4, the J call TRBJ2-7; a weak D match, TRBD2 (6 bases). The V end lost 4 bases, the J end lost 2 bases, and 19 bases lay between the germline ends. The CDR3 length is 16 residues. The germline CDR1 and CDR2 sequences are SGHNT and YYREEE (reference sequence). CDR3 sequence: CASSLAGGTLTYEQYF. The CDR3 nucleotides are TGTGCCAGCAGCCTGGCCGGCGGGACCCTTACCTACGAGCAGTACTTC.

The J gene is TRBJ2-7, the V gene TRBV19, with TRBD2 matching over 7 bases. The trim removed 4 bases at V and 3 bases at J, leaving 9 bases unmatched. The CDR3 has 15 amino acids. CDR1 and CDR2 from the germline V gene are LNHDA and SQIVND (reference sequence). The CDR3 reads CASSTIGLVGYEQYF. DNA of the CDR3: TGTGCCAGTAGTACGATCGGACTAGTTGGCTACGAGCAGTACTTC.

This chain links TRBV5-5 with TRBJ2-5; D possibly corresponds to TRBD1 (5 bases). Germline assignment: CDR1 SGHKS and CDR2 YYEKEE (reference sequence). CDR3 length equals 15 residues. With 4 bases removed from V and 0 bases from J, the gap between germline ends came to 13 bases. CDR3 nucleotides: TGTGCCAGCAGCCCGTCGACAGCGTACCAAGAGACCCAGTACTTC. It yields the protein CASSPSTAYQETQYF. The full variable domain, in which reference TRBV5-5 and TRBJ2-5 provide the parts outside the CDR3, is DAGVTQSPTHLIKTRGQQVTLRCSPISGHKSVSWYQQVLGQGPQFIFQYYEKEERGRGNFPDRFSARQFPNYSSELNVNALLLGDSALYLCASSPSTAYQETQYFGPGTRLLVL.

This sequence joins TRBV18 and TRBJ2-7; the match to TRBD1 covers 12 bases. The CDR3 runs to 15 residues. In germline, CDR1 is KGHSH, CDR2 LQKENI. With V trimmed by 4 bases and J by 4 bases, 5 bases remained unmatched. In nucleotides, the CDR3 is TGTGCCAGCTCACGCCGGGACAGGGGGCTATACGAGCAGTACTTC. Translating it yields CASSRRDRGLYEQYF.

CDR3 nucleotides: TGTGCCTGGAGGCTTAGTTGGTCCGGAAACACCATATATTTT. Protein product: CAWRLSWSGNTIYF. This sequence joins TRBV30 and TRBJ1-3; D unresolved. V was shortened by 3 bases and J by 4 bases, with 13 bases between the two germline ends. The CDR3 runs 14 residues. CDR1 GTSNPN and CDR2 SVGIG come from the germline V gene (reference sequence).

This chain uses TRBV28 with TRBJ2-1; 13 bases match TRBD2. CDR1 is MDHEN and CDR2 is SYDVKM in the germline V gene. The J segment lost 3 bases and the V segment lost 4 bases, leaving 3 bases of the junction unmatched. The CDR3 runs to 16 residues. CDR3 in amino acids: CASSSGLAGVYNEQFF. The CDR3 DNA reads TGTGCCAGCAGTTCCGGACTAGCGGGAGTCTACAATGAGCAGTTCTTC.

The chain combines TRBV5-1 with TRBJ1-6; D possibly corresponds to TRBD1 (5 bases). Germline V gives CDR1 SGHRS, CDR2 YFSETQ. The CDR3 is made up of 14 amino acids. Trimming took off 4 bases at V and 8 bases at J, with 13 bases between the two ends. CDR3 residues: CASSPGQSYSPLHF. The DNA for the CDR3 is TGCGCCAGCAGCCCAGGGCAATCTTATTCACCCCTCCACTTT.

V gene TRBV5-5 combines with J gene TRBJ2-7; TRBD1 matches 9 bases. The germline V gene encodes CDR1 SGHKS and CDR2 YYEKEE (reference sequence). The CDR3 runs 15 residues. After removal of 2 bases from V and 2 bases from J, the junction contained 5 bases not matched to a gene. As DNA, the CDR3 is TGTGCCAGCAGCTTCGATGGGACAGGGCCCTACGAGCAGTACTTC. Translated: CASSFDGTGPYEQYF.

The chain links TRBV7-8 to TRBJ1-5; a possible D gene is TRBD1 (6 bases). The CDR3 extends over 15 amino acids. V was clipped by 0 bases and J by 2 bases, with 8 bases between them. Germline V gene data show CDR1 as SGHVS and CDR2 as FQNEAQ. The DNA of the CDR3 is TGTGCCAGCAGCTTAGCGGCAGGGGGCAATCAGCCCCAGCATTTT. Amino acids: CASSLAAGGNQPQHF.

This clone was seen once. The rearrangement joins TRBV5-5 to TRBJ1-2, with D perhaps matching TRBD1 (6 bases). Germline V gene lookup returns CDR1 SGHKS and CDR2 YYEKEE (reference sequence). The germline V and J ends were trimmed by 0 bases and 8 bases, with 17 bases remaining between them. This CDR3 contains 15 residues. The CDR3 coding sequence is TGTGCCAGCAGCTTGGGATGGGACATGGGGACAGGCTACACCTTC. It codes for CASSLGWDMGTGYTF.

The V call is TRBV29-1, the J call TRBJ2-1; 7 bases align to TRBD1. The CDR3 contains 16 residues. V gave up 0 bases and J gave up 5 bases; unmatched junction bases: 10. From germline, CDR1 is SQVTM and CDR2 ANQGSEA. The CDR3, as DNA: TGCAGCGTTGAAGATGGATATACCGGGACAGACAATGAGCAGTTCTTC. It yields the protein CSVEDGYTGTDNEQFF.

The sample holds a few counts of this clone. The J gene is TRBJ2-7, the V gene TRBV5-1; D is perhaps TRBD2 (6 bases). Per the germline V gene, CDR1 is SGHRS and CDR2 is YFSETQ. This CDR3 has 15 amino acids. The V and J ends lost 2 bases and 0 bases respectively, with 12 bases between them. The DNA for the CDR3 is TGCGCCAGCAGCTTAGGAGGGACCCCCTCCTACGAGCAGTACTTC. This sequence encodes CASSLGGTPSYEQYF.

The chain combines TRBV6-1 with TRBJ2-5; 8 bases fit TRBD1. Germline CDR1 and CDR2: MNHNS and SASEGT. CDR3 length equals 15 residues. The trim removed 2 bases at V and 5 bases at J, leaving 7 bases unmatched. CDR3 region: CASSEYRGAAETQYF. The DNA for the CDR3 is TGTGCCAGCAGTGAATACAGGGGGGCCGCGGAGACCCAGTACTTC.

The genes are TRBV5-1 and TRBJ1-4; TRBD1 aligns across 7 bases. With 3 bases clipped from V and 6 bases from J, the junction kept 8 bases outside the gene matches. The V gene's germline CDR1 is SGHRS and CDR2 YFSETQ. This CDR3 has 15 residues. CDR3 amino acids: CASSSRDSTHEKLFF. For the CDR3, the DNA is TGCGCCAGCAGCTCACGGGACAGCACCCATGAAAAACTGTTTTTT.

The chain couples TRBV14 to TRBJ1-1, with D hard to call. This CDR3 region has 14 residues. Germline V gene data show CDR1 as SGHDN and CDR2 as FVKESK. V was clipped by 2 bases and J by 4 bases, with 11 bases between them. Written as DNA, the CDR3 is TGTGCCAGCAGCCAACGATTTGACACCACTGAAGCTTTCTTT. Translated, it gives CASSQRFDTTEAFF.

This clone has only one observation. This rearrangement joins TRBV6-1 to TRBJ2-7; 9 bases are shared with TRBD1. Trimming at V came to 5 bases and at J to 7 bases, leaving 9 bases not matched to a gene. This CDR3 contains 14 residues. Per germline, CDR1 MNHNS and CDR2 SASEGT. CDR3 DNA: TGTGCCAGCAGTACTTACAGGGGGCAGGAAGAGCAGTACTTC. Residues: CASSTYRGQEEQYF.